This T cell receptor (beta chain) derives from a study of shared clonotypes between healthy human individuals. The assay was immunoSEQ multiplex PCR, and TCRdb's table has in-frame clones only and misses some. This repertoire shows around 2,000,000 clones, about 95% found once; its top ten account for more than 0.95%. Positively selected for CCR7, the CD45RO-negative cells used as naive CD8 cells excluded terminally differentiated effector memory CD45RA+ cells. A note on this clone: The target antigen is unknown. Other nucleotide sequences from this sample produce the same CDR3.

Study-level points and caveats: Unshared clonotypes carried lower generation probabilities than those common to all four donors. Expectations were that clonotype sharing among donors would be affected by sequencing depth. Naive subsets tended to show greater estimated richness than memory subsets.

CDR1 and CDR2 from the germline V gene are SGHRS and YFSETQ. The CDR3 totals 16 residues. V was pared by 0 bases and J by 2 bases, with 13 bases between. This TCR came from a man aged 18 to 30 in good health. Sequencing input: naive CD8+ T cells sorted from blood. The chain carries TRBV5-1 and TRBJ2-3, with D possibly TRBD1 on 5 matching bases. Here the CDR3 reads CASSLGQGLSTDTQYF. The CDR3 region has the DNA TGCGCCAGCAGCTTGGGCCAGGGCCTCTCCACAGATACGCAGTATTTT.